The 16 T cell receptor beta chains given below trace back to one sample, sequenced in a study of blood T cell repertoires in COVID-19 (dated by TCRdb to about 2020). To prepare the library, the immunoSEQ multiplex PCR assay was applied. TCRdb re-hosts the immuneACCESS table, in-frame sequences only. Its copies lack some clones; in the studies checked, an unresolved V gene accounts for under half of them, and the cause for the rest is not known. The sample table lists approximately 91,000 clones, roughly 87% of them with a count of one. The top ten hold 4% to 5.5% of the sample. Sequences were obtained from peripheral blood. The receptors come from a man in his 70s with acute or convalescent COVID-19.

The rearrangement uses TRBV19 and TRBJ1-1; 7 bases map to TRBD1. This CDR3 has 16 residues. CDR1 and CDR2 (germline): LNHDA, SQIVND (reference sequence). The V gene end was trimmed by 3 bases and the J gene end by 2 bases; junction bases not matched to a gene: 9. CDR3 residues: CASSMRQGVLNTEAFF. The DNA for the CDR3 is TGTGCCAGTAGTATGCGCCAGGGGGTACTTAACACTGAAGCTTTCTTT.

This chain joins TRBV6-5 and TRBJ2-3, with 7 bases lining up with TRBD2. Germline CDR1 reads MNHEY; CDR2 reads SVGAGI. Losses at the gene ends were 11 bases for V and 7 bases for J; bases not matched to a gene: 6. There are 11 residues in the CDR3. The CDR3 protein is CASRTSNTQYF. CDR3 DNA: TGTGCCTCCCGGACTAGTAATACGCAGTATTTT.

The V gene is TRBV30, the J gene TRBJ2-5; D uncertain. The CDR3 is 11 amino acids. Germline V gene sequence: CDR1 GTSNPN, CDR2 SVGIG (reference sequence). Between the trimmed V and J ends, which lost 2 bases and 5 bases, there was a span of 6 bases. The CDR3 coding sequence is TGTGCCTGGAGTCTAAAGGAGACCCAGTACTTC. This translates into CAWSLKETQYF.

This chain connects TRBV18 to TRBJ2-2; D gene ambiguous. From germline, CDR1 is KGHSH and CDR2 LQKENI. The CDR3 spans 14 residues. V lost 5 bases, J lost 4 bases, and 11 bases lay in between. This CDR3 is CASSSPGGTGELFF. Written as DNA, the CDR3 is TGTGCCAGCTCATCCCCGGGTGGCACCGGGGAGCTGTTTTTT.

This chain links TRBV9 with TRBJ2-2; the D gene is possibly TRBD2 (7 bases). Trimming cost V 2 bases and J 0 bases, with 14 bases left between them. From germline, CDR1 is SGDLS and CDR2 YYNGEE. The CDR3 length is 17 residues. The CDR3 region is CASSVGGGGANTGELFF. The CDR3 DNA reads TGTGCCAGCAGCGTTGGGGGCGGGGGCGCGAACACCGGGGAGCTGTTTTTT.

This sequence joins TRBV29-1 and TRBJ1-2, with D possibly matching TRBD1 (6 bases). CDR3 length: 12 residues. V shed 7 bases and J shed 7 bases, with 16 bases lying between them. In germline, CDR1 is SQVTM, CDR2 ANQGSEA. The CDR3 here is CSATGPLSGYTF. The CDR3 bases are TGCAGCGCAACAGGGCCGTTGAGTGGCTACACCTTC.

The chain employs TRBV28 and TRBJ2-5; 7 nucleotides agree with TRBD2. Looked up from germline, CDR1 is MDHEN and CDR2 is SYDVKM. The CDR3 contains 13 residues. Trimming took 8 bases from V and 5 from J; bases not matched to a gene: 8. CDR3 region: CASSRGGVETQYF. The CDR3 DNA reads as TGTGCCAGCTCCCGGGGAGGGGTCGAGACCCAGTACTTC.

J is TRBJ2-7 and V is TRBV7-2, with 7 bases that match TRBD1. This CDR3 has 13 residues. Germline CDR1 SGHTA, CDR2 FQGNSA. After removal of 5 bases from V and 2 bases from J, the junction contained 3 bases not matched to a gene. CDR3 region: CASSADRAYEQYV. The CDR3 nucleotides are TGTGCCAGCAGCGCCGACAGGGCCTACGAGCAGTACGTC.

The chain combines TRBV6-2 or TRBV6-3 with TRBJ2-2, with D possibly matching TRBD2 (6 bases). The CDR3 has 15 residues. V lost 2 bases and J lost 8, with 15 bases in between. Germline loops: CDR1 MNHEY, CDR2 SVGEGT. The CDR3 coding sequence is TGTGCCAGCAGTTACCAAAGGGACTTCTCAGGGGAGCTGTTTTTT. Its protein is CASSYQRDFSGELFF.

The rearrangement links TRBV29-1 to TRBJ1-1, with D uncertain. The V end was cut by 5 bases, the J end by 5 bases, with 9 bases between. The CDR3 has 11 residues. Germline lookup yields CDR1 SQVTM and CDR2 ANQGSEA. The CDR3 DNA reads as TGCAGCGTTTACAGTAGTACTGAAGCTTTCTTT. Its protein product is CSVYSSTEAFF. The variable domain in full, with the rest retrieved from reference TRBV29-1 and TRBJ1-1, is SAVISQKPSRDICQRGTSLTIQCQVDSQVTMMFWYRQQPGQSLTLIATANQGSEATYESGFVIDKFPISRPNLTFSTLTVSNMSPEDSSIYLCSVYSSTEAFFGQGTRLTVV.

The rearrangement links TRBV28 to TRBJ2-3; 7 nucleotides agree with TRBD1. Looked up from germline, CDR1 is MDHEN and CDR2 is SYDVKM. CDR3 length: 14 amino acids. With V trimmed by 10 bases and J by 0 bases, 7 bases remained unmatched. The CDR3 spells CATLTGVSTDTQYF. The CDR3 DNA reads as TGTGCCACCCTTACAGGGGTGAGCACAGATACGCAGTATTTT.

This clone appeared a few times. The CDR3 reads CASSVDSAPSYEQYF. The CDR3 region has the DNA TGTGCCAGCAGCGTAGATTCCGCGCCATCCTACGAGCAGTACTTC. The chain recombines TRBV9 with TRBJ2-7; D is unclear. CDR3 length equals 15 residues. Germline CDR1 is SGDLS and CDR2 is YYNGEE. Deletions cut 0 bases from V and 1 base from J, with 11 bases between. The complete variable domain, with remaining parts taken from reference TRBV9 and TRBJ2-7, reads DSGVTQTPKHLITATGQRVTLRCSPRSGDLSVYWYQQSLDQGLQFLIQYYNGEERAKGNILERFSAQQFPDLHSELNLSSLELGDSALYFCASSVDSAPSYEQYFGPGTRLTVT.

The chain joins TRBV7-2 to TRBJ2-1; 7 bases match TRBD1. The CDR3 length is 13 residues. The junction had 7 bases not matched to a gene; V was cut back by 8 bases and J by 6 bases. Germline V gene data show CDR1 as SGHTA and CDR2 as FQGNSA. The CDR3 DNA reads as TGTGCCAGCTCCGGGACAGCGCTCAATGAGCAGTTCTTC. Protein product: CASSGTALNEQFF.

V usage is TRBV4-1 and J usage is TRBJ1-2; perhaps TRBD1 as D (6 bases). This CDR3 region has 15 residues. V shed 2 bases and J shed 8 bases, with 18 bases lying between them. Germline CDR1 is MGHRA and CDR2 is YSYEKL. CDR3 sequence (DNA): TGCGCCAGCAGCCAACAAGGGACACCTTTTGGAGGCTACACCTTC. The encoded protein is CASSQQGTPFGGYTF.

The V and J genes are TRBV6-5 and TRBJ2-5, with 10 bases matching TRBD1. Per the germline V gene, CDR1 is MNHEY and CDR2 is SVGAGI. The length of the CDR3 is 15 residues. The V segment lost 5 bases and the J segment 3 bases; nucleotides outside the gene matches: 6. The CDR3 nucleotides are TGTGCCAGCAGTAGGACAGGGGGGGTTGAAGAGACCCAGTACTTC. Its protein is CASSRTGGVEETQYF.

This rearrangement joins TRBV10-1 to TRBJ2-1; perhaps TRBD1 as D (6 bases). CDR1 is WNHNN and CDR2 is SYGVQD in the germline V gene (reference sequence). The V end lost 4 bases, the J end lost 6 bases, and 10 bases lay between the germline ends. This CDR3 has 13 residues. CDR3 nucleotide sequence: TGCGCCAGCAGTGCTGGCAGGGGCAATGAGCAGTTCTTC. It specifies CASSAGRGNEQFF.